These 25 T cell receptor beta chains originate from one sample sequenced in a study of Ad26.COV2.S vaccination and SARS-CoV-2 variants listed by TCRdb under 2021. Library preparation employed the immunoSEQ multiplex PCR assay. The clones in this table, taken by TCRdb from immuneACCESS, are in-frame only. Not every clone is retained; where verified, under half of the shortfall comes from an unresolved V gene, and the cause of the rest is unknown. This sample holds roughly 380,000 clones; around 90% were observed only once. The biggest ten clones account for under 4% of the sample. The time point tag for this specimen amounts to: individuals recovered from natural SARS-CoV-2 infection. The sample here was peripheral blood, taken after recovery from COVID-19. These receptor sequences come from a human donor who had recovered from COVID-19.

This chain joins TRBV2 and TRBJ2-1; TRBD2 might be the D (5 bases). The CDR3 consists of 14 residues. Deletions cut 5 bases from V and 7 bases from J, with 15 bases between. CDR1 is SNHLY and CDR2 is FYNNEI in the germline V gene. This CDR3 reads CASSQRVPANEQFF. CDR3 bases: TGTGCCAGCAGTCAGAGGGTTCCGGCGAATGAGCAGTTCTTC.

This chain connects TRBV5-1 to TRBJ2-3; 11 positions agree with TRBD2. This CDR3 is 17 amino acids long. CDR1 is SGHRS and CDR2 is YFSETQ in the germline V gene. Unmatched junction bases numbered 8, after V lost 4 bases and J lost 1 base. The CDR3 loop is CASSPSFSGGGTDTQYF. CDR3 nucleotides: TGCGCCAGCAGCCCGAGTTTTAGCGGGGGGGGCACAGATACGCAGTATTTT. Drawing the rest from reference TRBV5-1 and TRBJ2-3, the complete variable domain is KAGVTQTPRYLIKTRGQQVTLSCSPISGHRSVSWYQQTPGQGLQFLFEYFSETQRNKGNFPGRFSGRQFSNSRSEMNVSTLELGDSALYLCASSPSFSGGGTDTQYFGPGTRLTVL.

The chain links TRBV4-3 to TRBJ1-4; D may be TRBD1 (6 bases). Trimming left V 0 bases short and J 0 bases short, with 20 bases between. The germline gives CDR1 LGHNA, CDR2 YSLEER. The CDR3 spans 20 residues. The CDR3 nucleotides are TGCGCCAGCAGCCAAGATGACTTGGTGCAGGGACAAGCAACTAATGAAAAACTGTTTTTT. This gives the protein CASSQDDLVQGQATNEKLFF.

The V and J genes are TRBV7-2 and TRBJ1-2; 9 nucleotides agree with TRBD1. The CDR3 runs 15 residues. With V trimmed by 0 bases and J by 3 bases, 2 bases remained unmatched. The germline gives CDR1 SGHTA, CDR2 FQGNSA. This chain's CDR3 is CASSLAGTGYYGYTF. DNA for the CDR3: TGTGCCAGCAGCTTAGCCGGGACAGGGTACTATGGCTACACCTTC. Drawing the rest from reference TRBV7-2 and TRBJ1-2, the complete variable domain is GAGVSQSPSNKVTEKGKDVELRCDPISGHTALYWYRQSLGQGLEFLIYFQGNSAPDKSGLPSDRFSAERTGGSVSTLTIQRTQQEDSAVYLCASSLAGTGYYGYTFGSGTRLTVV.

The chain couples TRBV7-9 to TRBJ2-7; either TRBD1 or TRBD2 may supply D (5 bases each). V dropped 0 bases and J dropped 2 bases, with 8 bases sitting between them. The CDR3 is 14 amino acids. CDR1 is SEHNR and CDR2 is FQNEAQ in the germline V gene (reference sequence). The CDR3 coding sequence is TGTGCCAGCAGCTTAGCAGAGGGGACCTACGAGCAGTACTTC. The encoded protein is CASSLAEGTYEQYF.

V usage is TRBV19 and J usage is TRBJ1-1; 7 bases align to TRBD1. The ends lost 9 bases at V and 5 bases at J; junction bases unmatched: 9. This CDR3 is 13 amino acids long. Germline V gene lookup returns CDR1 LNHDA and CDR2 SQIVND (reference sequence). For the CDR3, the DNA is TGTGCCAGAAGAAGGGGGCCTCAGACTGAAGCTTTCTTT. Residues: CARRRGPQTEAFF. The full variable domain, in which reference TRBV19 and TRBJ1-1 provide the parts outside the CDR3, is DGGITQSPKYLFRKEGQNVTLSCEQNLNHDAMYWYRQDPGQGLRLIYYSQIVNDFQKGDIAEGYSVSREKKESFPLTVTSAQKNPTAFYLCARRRGPQTEAFFGQGTRLTVV.

The CDR3 nucleotides are TGTGCCAGCAGTTCCTCCCCCAGGGGCACCTCTGGCTACACCTTC. Its protein product is CASSSSPRGTSGYTF. J is TRBJ1-2 and V is TRBV6-2 or TRBV6-3; tentatively, D is TRBD1 (6 bases). The CDR3 is made up of 15 amino acids. V lost 4 bases, J lost 7 bases, and 19 bases lay in between. Germline CDR1 is MNHEY and CDR2 is SVGEGT.

This clone occurred a few times. V gene TRBV9 combines with J gene TRBJ1-2, with D perhaps matching TRBD1 (5 bases). Trimming shortened V by 1 base and J by 5 bases, and 18 bases separated the two germline ends. Germline V lookup: CDR1 SGDLS, CDR2 YYNGEE. This CDR3 is 16 amino acids long. In DNA, the CDR3 is TGTGCCAGCAGCGTAATCCTCGACAGCTATAGTTATGGCTACACCTTC. Translating it yields CASSVILDSYSYGYTF.

The V gene is TRBV6-5, the J gene TRBJ2-3; D gene ambiguous. The CDR3 extends over 13 amino acids. Germline V CDR1 and CDR2: MNHEY, SVGAGI. V was pared by 8 bases and J by 2 bases, with 11 bases between. The chain's CDR3 is CASRDTNTDTQYF. For the CDR3, the DNA is TGTGCCAGCCGAGACACAAACACAGATACGCAGTATTTT.

The chain has TRBV24-1 and TRBJ2-7; the D is unclear. The V end lost 12 bases, the J end lost 2 bases, and 13 bases lay between the germline ends. CDR3 length: 12 residues. Germline values: CDR1 KGHDR, CDR2 SFDVKD. The CDR3 spells CAYGQKPYEQYF. CDR3 nucleotides: TGTGCCTACGGGCAGAAGCCCTACGAGCAGTACTTC.

This chain joins TRBV5-1 and TRBJ1-2, with D hard to call. CDR3 length: 11 residues. V lost 2 bases to trimming and J lost 7 bases, with 6 bases between them. The germline gives CDR1 SGHRS, CDR2 YFSETQ. Here the CDR3 reads CASSFGSGYTF. The CDR3 coding sequence is TGCGCCAGCAGCTTTGGGTCTGGCTACACCTTC.

The chain links TRBV27 to TRBJ1-2; D perhaps matches TRBD1 (5 bases). Trimming removed 8 bases at V and 8 bases at J, with 15 bases between. This CDR3 spans 12 amino acids. Germline V lookup: CDR1 MNHEY, CDR2 SMNVEV (reference sequence). The CDR3 DNA follows: TGTGCCAGCCGGGACCGGACGGGAGGCTACACCTTC. This codes for CASRDRTGGYTF.

This chain links TRBV9 with TRBJ1-5; 9 bases fit TRBD1. J gave up 5 bases and V 4 bases, and 7 bases lay outside the gene matches. CDR1 is SGDLS, CDR2 YYNGEE, per germline. This CDR3 spans 15 amino acids. The CDR3 reads CASSLQGQGYQPQHF. The CDR3 nucleotides are TGTGCCAGCAGCCTGCAGGGACAGGGCTATCAGCCCCAGCATTTT. Together with reference TRBV9 and TRBJ1-5, the CDR3 gives the full variable domain: DSGVTQTPKHLITATGQRVTLRCSPRSGDLSVYWYQQSLDQGLQFLIQYYNGEERAKGNILERFSAQQFPDLHSELNLSSLELGDSALYFCASSLQGQGYQPQHFGDGTRLSIL.

This clone was seen a few times. The chain recombines TRBV6-2 or TRBV6-3 with TRBJ2-7; the D is unclear. The V gene lost 8 bases and the J gene lost 0 bases, with 17 bases spanning the gap. This CDR3 has 15 amino acids. Germline V gene lookup returns CDR1 MNHEY and CDR2 SVGEGT. The CDR3 reads CASRRRAGDSYEQYF. CDR3 bases: TGTGCCAGCCGCCGCCGAGCAGGCGACTCCTACGAGCAGTACTTC.

This clone was detected once. The chain joins TRBV5-6 to TRBJ2-2; 13 nucleotides align to TRBD2. Germline values: CDR1 SGHDT, CDR2 YYEEEE. With V trimmed by 0 bases and J by 4 bases, 0 bases remained unmatched. The CDR3 is 16 residues long. The CDR3 region is CASSLGLAGGTGELFF. CDR3 nucleotide sequence: TGTGCCAGCAGCTTGGGACTAGCGGGGGGCACCGGGGAGCTGTTTTTT.

The chain carries TRBV18 and TRBJ2-5; the D gene is possibly TRBD1 (5 bases). This CDR3 spans 14 amino acids. Germline V gives CDR1 KGHSH, CDR2 LQKENI. Between the trimmed V and J ends, which lost 5 bases and 1 base, there was a span of 11 bases. CDR3 DNA sequence: TGTGCCAGCTCATGGCAGGGTCCCCAAGAGACCCAGTACTTC. Translating it yields CASSWQGPQETQYF.

The chain recombines TRBV5-1 with TRBJ2-1; the D gene is possibly TRBD1 (6 bases). The CDR3 contains 16 residues. CDR1 and CDR2 from the germline V gene are SGHRS and YFSETQ. V was cut by 3 bases and J by 0 bases, with 13 bases left in between. This CDR3 reads CASSSTQGFSYNEQFF. The CDR3 region has the DNA TGCGCCAGCAGCTCTACGCAGGGGTTCTCCTACAATGAGCAGTTCTTC. Full variable domain (remainder filled in from reference TRBV5-1 and TRBJ2-1): KAGVTQTPRYLIKTRGQQVTLSCSPISGHRSVSWYQQTPGQGLQFLFEYFSETQRNKGNFPGRFSGRQFSNSRSEMNVSTLELGDSALYLCASSSTQGFSYNEQFFGPGTRLTVL.

The CDR3 region is CASSPLDRAGYGYTF. The CDR3, as DNA: TGTGCCAGCTCACCATTGGACAGGGCTGGCTATGGCTACACCTTC. The V and J genes are TRBV18 and TRBJ1-2; 8 bases align to TRBD1. The J segment lost 4 bases and the V segment lost 2 bases, leaving 6 bases of the junction unmatched. Looked up from germline, CDR1 is KGHSH and CDR2 is LQKENI. The CDR3 covers 15 residues.

V usage is TRBV9 and J usage is TRBJ2-1; 13 bases agree with TRBD2. This CDR3 region has 17 residues. The germline V gene encodes CDR1 SGDLS and CDR2 YYNGEE. Trimming took 3 bases from V and 7 from J; bases not matched to a gene: 10. The CDR3 reads CASSARTSGGRGNEQFF. CDR3 bases: TGTGCCAGCAGCGCGCGGACTAGCGGGGGCCGAGGTAATGAGCAGTTCTTC.

The genes are TRBV9 and TRBJ2-3; unclear D gene. Germline V gene data show CDR1 as SGDLS and CDR2 as YYNGEE. Trimming removed 4 bases from V and 6 bases from J, with 12 bases in between. This CDR3 is 13 amino acids long. CDR3 bases: TGTGCCAGCAGCCGGGCTAGTGGGGATACGCAGTATTTT. It translates to CASSRASGDTQYF.

V and J are TRBV10-3 and TRBJ1-2; tentative D call: TRBD1 (6 bases). The V end lost 0 bases, the J end lost 5 bases, and 16 bases lay between the germline ends. Germline values: CDR1 ENHRY, CDR2 SYGVKD. The CDR3 has 16 residues. This chain's CDR3 is CAISESKKDSRYGYTF. The DNA of the CDR3 is TGTGCCATCAGTGAGTCAAAAAAGGACAGCAGATATGGCTACACCTTC.

V gene TRBV5-6 combines with J gene TRBJ1-2; D perhaps matches TRBD1 (5 bases). V was clipped by 0 bases and J by 9 bases, with 12 bases between them. The CDR3 is made up of 13 amino acids. Germline assignment: CDR1 SGHDT and CDR2 YYEEEE. The CDR3 DNA is TGTGCCAGCAGCTTGGTGAGGGGTCGTAGCTACACCTTC. Translating it yields CASSLVRGRSYTF.

The V and J genes are TRBV6-4 and TRBJ2-3, with TRBD1 matching over 10 bases. Germline assignment: CDR1 MRHNA and CDR2 SNTAGT. The CDR3 runs 15 residues. Unmatched junction bases numbered 3, after V lost 2 bases and J lost 4 bases. In DNA form, the CDR3 reads TGTGCCAGCAGTGACGGACAGGGGGGCCCAGATACGCAGTATTTT. Amino acid sequence: CASSDGQGGPDTQYF.

The V and J genes are TRBV12-3 or TRBV12-4 and TRBJ2-2; no clear D gene. This CDR3 contains 13 residues. Trimming took 2 bases from V and 3 from J, leaving 4 bases between them. The CDR3 region has the DNA TGTGCCAGCAGTTTATATTACACCGGGGAGCTGTTTTTT. It encodes CASSLYYTGELFF.

V usage is TRBV7-7 and J usage is TRBJ2-3; D tentatively reads TRBD1 or TRBD2 (5 bases each). Germline V gene data show CDR1 as SSHAT and CDR2 as FNYEAQ (reference sequence). V was shortened by 5 bases and J by 6 bases, with 12 bases between the two germline ends. The CDR3 loop spans 13 amino acids. CDR3 region: CASSLGPHDTQYF. The CDR3 coding sequence is TGTGCCAGCAGCCTGGGACCCCACGATACGCAGTATTTT.